This record covers a single T cell receptor beta chain. The antigen is undetermined. The study ran its PCR with 60 Vbeta and 13 Jbeta primers. Method: immunoSEQ multiplex PCR; TCRdb's copy keeps in-frame clones and lacks some. The table has 50,000 or so clones, roughly 74% seen once. The record originates from a study of cytomegalovirus exposure and HLA in healthy donors. About the research overall: Approximately 180 million T cells yielded roughly 100 million unique TCR beta sequences, as an earlier analysis found. Findings and limits, study-wide: Association of a missense DCLRE1C variant with TCR beta V- and J-gene trimming was reported in a later analysis.

V lost 2 bases to trimming and J lost 1 base, with 9 bases between them. The CDR3 spans 14 residues. Germline V gives CDR1 SGHRS, CDR2 YFSETQ. This chain links TRBV5-1 with TRBJ2-5, with a weak D call TRBD1 (7 bases). Input material: PBMCs. The source of this sequence is a man aged 40-49 years in good health and CMV-seropositive. The CDR3 DNA reads TGCGCCAGCAGCTTTCAGGGGGGCCAAGAGACCCAGTACTTC. Translation gives CASSFQGGQETQYF.